The 29 T cell receptor beta chains reported below all come from one sample, sequenced in a study of blood T cell repertoires in COVID-19. Sequencing used immunoSEQ multiplex PCR; TCRdb keeps in-frame clones, though not all of them. The sample holds about 82,000 clones, around 83% seen once. Input material: peripheral blood. These receptors all stem from a woman aged 55-69 years with acute or convalescent COVID-19.

The J gene is TRBJ2-2, the V gene TRBV18; 7 bases are a match to TRBD1. The CDR3 sequence is 15 residues long. In germline, CDR1 is KGHSH, CDR2 LQKENI. V gave up 6 bases and J gave up 0 bases; unmatched junction bases: 4. The CDR3, as DNA: TGTGCCAGCTCCCCGGGGACAGCGAACACCGGGGAGCTGTTTTTT. Encoded protein: CASSPGTANTGELFF.

The V gene is TRBV5-1, the J gene TRBJ2-1; the match to TRBD2 covers 11 bases. CDR3 length: 16 amino acids. The germline V gene encodes CDR1 SGHRS and CDR2 YFSETQ. With 4 bases clipped from V and 6 bases from J, the junction kept 9 bases outside the gene matches. The CDR3 nucleotides are TGCGCCAGCAGCAGGGCCACGGGACTAGCGGCCAATGAGCAGTTCTTC. It yields the protein CASSRATGLAANEQFF. Variable domain in full (rest from reference TRBV5-1 and TRBJ2-1): KAGVTQTPRYLIKTRGQQVTLSCSPISGHRSVSWYQQTPGQGLQFLFEYFSETQRNKGNFPGRFSGRQFSNSRSEMNVSTLELGDSALYLCASSRATGLAANEQFFGPGTRLTVL.

The genes are TRBV5-1 and TRBJ2-3, with TRBD2 identical over 10 bases. J lost 4 bases, V lost 6 bases, and 8 bases had no gene match. The V gene's germline CDR1 is SGHRS and CDR2 YFSETQ. This CDR3 contains 15 residues. The DNA for the CDR3 is TGCGCCAGCACTCAGCGGGGGGGCCGCGCAGATACGCAGTATTTT. The encoded protein is CASTQRGGRADTQYF. Variable domain in full (rest from reference TRBV5-1 and TRBJ2-3): KAGVTQTPRYLIKTRGQQVTLSCSPISGHRSVSWYQQTPGQGLQFLFEYFSETQRNKGNFPGRFSGRQFSNSRSEMNVSTLELGDSALYLCASTQRGGRADTQYFGPGTRLTVL.

The CDR3 region is CASSLGRGGGAINSNEQFF. DNA of the CDR3: TGCGCCAGCAGCTTGGGTAGGGGTGGCGGGGCAATTAATTCCAATGAGCAGTTCTTC. The chain uses TRBV5-1 and TRBJ2-1; perhaps TRBD2 as D (6 bases). The V and J ends lost 0 bases and 6 bases respectively, with 25 bases between them. This CDR3 is 19 amino acids long. Germline V CDR1 and CDR2: SGHRS, YFSETQ.

V is TRBV2 and J is TRBJ1-2, with a weak D call TRBD1 (5 bases). With 6 bases removed from V and 5 bases from J, the gap between germline ends came to 16 bases. The CDR3 is made up of 14 amino acids. Germline V gene sequence: CDR1 SNHLY, CDR2 FYNNEI. CDR3 DNA: TGTGCCAGCAGCTTAGGGCTCCGGGGGTATGGCTACACCTTC. This encodes CASSLGLRGYGYTF.

The V gene is TRBV5-1, the J gene TRBJ2-7; 8 positions agree with TRBD1. The CDR3 has 14 amino acids. Looked up from germline, CDR1 is SGHRS and CDR2 is YFSETQ. The V and J ends lost 4 bases and 1 base, in that order; junction bases with no gene match: 4. CDR3 protein: CASSPRDRSYEQYF. In DNA, the CDR3 is TGCGCCAGCAGCCCTAGGGACAGGTCCTACGAGCAGTACTTC.

The J gene is TRBJ1-2, the V gene TRBV3-1 (or the pseudogene TRBV3-2); D is unclear. Germline CDR1 and CDR2: LGHDT and YNNKEL (reference sequence). The CDR3 is 12 residues long. Trimming cost V 1 base and J 4 bases, with 4 bases left between them. CDR3 loop: CASSQALYGYTF. As DNA, the CDR3 is TGTGCCAGCAGCCAAGCCCTCTATGGCTACACCTTC.

The rearrangement links TRBV5-1 to TRBJ1-6, with 11 nucleotides matching TRBD1. Germline V gene data show CDR1 as SGHRS and CDR2 as YFSETQ. J was trimmed by 9 bases and V by 0 bases; bases with no gene match: 5. The CDR3 is 16 amino acids. CDR3 sequence reads: CASSLVGQGASSPLHF. The CDR3 DNA is TGCGCCAGCAGCTTGGTTGGACAGGGGGCATCTTCACCCCTCCACTTT.

The V call is TRBV7-9, the J call TRBJ2-7; TRBD1 is a possible D gene (7 bases). V shed 4 bases and J shed 0 bases, with 19 bases lying between them. The germline V gene has CDR1 SEHNR and CDR2 FQNEAQ (reference sequence). The CDR3 loop spans 17 amino acids. CDR3 in DNA: TGTGCCAGCAGCTGGGCGGGACAGTTACCTTACTCCTACGAGCAGTACTTC. It specifies CASSWAGQLPYSYEQYF.

This clone was detected once. The chain is built from TRBV28 and TRBJ1-1; no firm D call. The length of the CDR3 is 12 residues. The V and J ends lost 3 bases and 5 bases respectively, with 7 bases between them. Germline values: CDR1 MDHEN, CDR2 SYDVKM. The CDR3 sequence: CASSLERTEAFF. The CDR3 DNA sequence: TGTGCCAGCAGTTTGGAGAGGACTGAAGCTTTCTTT.

The V and J genes are TRBV11-3 and TRBJ2-1; tentative D call: TRBD2 (6 bases). With 5 bases removed from V and 3 bases from J, the gap between germline ends came to 26 bases. In germline, CDR1 is SGHNT, CDR2 YENEEA. There are 19 residues in the CDR3. In DNA, the CDR3 is TGTGCCAGCAGCCTAGGGTGGAGGGTTGGAGGGAGCGACTACAATGAGCAGTTCTTC. It is translated as CASSLGWRVGGSDYNEQFF.

The chain links TRBV5-1 to TRBJ2-7; a weak D match, TRBD2 (6 bases). Germline CDR1 SGHRS, CDR2 YFSETQ. The CDR3 has 13 amino acids. The V end lost 5 bases, the J end lost 6 bases, and 15 bases lay between the germline ends. In DNA, the CDR3 is TGCGCCAGCAGTTTGACTAGAGGTTCCGAGCAGTACTTC. As protein: CASSLTRGSEQYF.

The V gene is TRBV24-1, the J gene TRBJ2-1, with 11 bases that match TRBD2. Germline V gene sequence: CDR1 KGHDR, CDR2 SFDVKD. J lost 8 bases, V lost 4 bases, and 9 bases had no gene match. CDR3 length: 16 amino acids. DNA for the CDR3: TGTGCCACCAGTGACCAGTCTAGCGGGAGGCGGGATGAGCAGTTCTTC. The encoded protein is CATSDQSSGRRDEQFF.

The chain employs TRBV7-2 and TRBJ2-1, with a weak D call TRBD2 (6 bases). Germline assignment: CDR1 SGHTA and CDR2 FQGNSA. With 0 bases removed from V and 7 bases from J, the gap between germline ends came to 16 bases. There are 16 residues in the CDR3. CDR3 DNA: TGTGCCAGCAGCTTAGCGGGCCTAGCGATAGGGAATGAGCAGTTCTTC. This sequence encodes CASSLAGLAIGNEQFF. The variable domain in full, with the rest retrieved from reference TRBV7-2 and TRBJ2-1, is GAGVSQSPSNKVTEKGKDVELRCDPISGHTALYWYRQSLGQGLEFLIYFQGNSAPDKSGLPSDRFSAERTGGSVSTLTIQRTQQEDSAVYLCASSLAGLAIGNEQFFGPGTRLTVL.

This chain links TRBV10-3 with TRBJ2-4, with D perhaps matching TRBD2 (5 bases). The CDR3 is 16 amino acids. Trimming shortened V by 5 bases and J by 0 bases, and 14 bases separated the two germline ends. Germline CDR1 is ENHRY and CDR2 is SYGVKD. The CDR3 protein is CAISSGSAEAKNIQYF. The CDR3 DNA follows: TGTGCCATCAGTTCTGGTAGCGCGGAAGCCAAAAACATTCAGTACTTC.

The rearrangement links TRBV29-1 to TRBJ2-1; perhaps TRBD1 as D (5 bases). V shed 3 bases and J shed 7 bases, with 10 bases lying between them. This CDR3 contains 12 residues. Germline lookup yields CDR1 SQVTM and CDR2 ANQGSEA. CDR3 bases: TGCAGCGTTGAGGGGCTGGAAAATGAGCAGTTCTTC. It is translated as CSVEGLENEQFF.

The chain joins TRBV15 to TRBJ1-4; no definite D call. V lost 0 bases to trimming and J lost 0 bases, with 14 bases between them. CDR3 size: 18 residues. Germline V lookup: CDR1 LNHNV, CDR2 YYDKDF (reference sequence). The CDR3 DNA is TGTGCCACCAGCAGAGATAGGAGTGGTCCTACAACTAATGAAAAACTGTTTTTT. It codes for CATSRDRSGPTTNEKLFF.

The chain employs TRBV10-1 and TRBJ2-7; the match to TRBD1 covers 7 bases. Germline V CDR1 and CDR2: WNHNN, SYGVQD (reference sequence). V dropped 10 bases and J dropped 1; count of bases not matched to a gene: 7. The CDR3 covers 13 residues. The CDR3 nucleotides are TGCGCCAATACGGGACAGTGTTCCTACGAGCAGTACTTC. Translation: CANTGQCSYEQYF.

The chain combines TRBV28 with TRBJ1-2; D is unresolved. Germline values: CDR1 MDHEN, CDR2 SYDVKM. The length of the CDR3 is 12 residues. Trimming cost V 5 bases and J 8 bases, with 12 bases left between them. CDR3 DNA sequence: TGTGCCAGCAGTCAAGTAAGGGAGGGCTACACCTTC. Amino acid sequence: CASSQVREGYTF.

V gene TRBV11-3 combines with J gene TRBJ2-1; D unresolved. The germline gives CDR1 SGHNT, CDR2 YENEEA. Trimming shortened V by 1 base and J by 5 bases, and 6 bases separated the two germline ends. The CDR3 has 13 residues. CDR3 in amino acids: CASSLVLNNEQFF. CDR3 in DNA: TGTGCCAGCAGCTTAGTTTTAAACAATGAGCAGTTCTTC.

This clone has a single count. The chain combines TRBV7-9 with TRBJ1-3; D perhaps matches TRBD1 (6 bases). CDR1 and CDR2 from the germline V gene are SEHNR and FQNEAQ (reference sequence). V was cut by 4 bases and J by 4 bases, with 20 bases left in between. This CDR3 region has 17 residues. In DNA, the CDR3 is TGTGCCAGCAGCTCTAGGCCCACAGGGAAGTCAGGAAACACCATATATTTT. Amino acid sequence: CASSSRPTGKSGNTIYF.

The sample holds one count of this clone. This rearrangement joins TRBV27 to TRBJ2-7; TRBD2 agrees at 11 bases. The CDR3 covers 16 residues. The J segment lost 0 bases and the V segment lost 5 bases, leaving 6 bases of the junction unmatched. Germline V gene lookup returns CDR1 MNHEY and CDR2 SMNVEV (reference sequence). The CDR3 bases are TGTGCCAGCAGTCGCGAAACTAGCGGGAGCTCCTACGAGCAGTACTTC. Its translation: CASSRETSGSSYEQYF.

This chain joins TRBV10-3 and TRBJ2-1; D gene unclear. The CDR3 contains 11 residues. The V gene's germline CDR1 is ENHRY and CDR2 SYGVKD. Trimming left V 10 bases short and J 5 bases short, with 9 bases between. CDR3 sequence (DNA): TGTGCCACCCAGGCCCACAATGAGCAGTTCTTC. Its protein is CATQAHNEQFF.

V usage is TRBV7-6 and J usage is TRBJ1-6; tentatively, D is TRBD1 (5 bases). The CDR3 has 15 residues. CDR1 and CDR2 from the germline V gene are SGHVS and FNYEAQ. V was trimmed by 1 base and J by 7 bases, leaving 11 bases between them. For the CDR3, the DNA is TGTGCCAGCAGCTTAGTAGCGGGGGTCAATTCACCCCTCCACTTT. It yields the protein CASSLVAGVNSPLHF.

J is TRBJ2-3 and V is TRBV30; TRBD2 matches at 8 bases. Per the germline V gene, CDR1 is GTSNPN and CDR2 is SVGIG (reference sequence). The CDR3 is 12 amino acids. The V and J ends lost 5 bases and 5 bases, in that order; junction bases with no gene match: 3. The CDR3 bases are TGTGCCTGGGCCGCGGGGGGAGATACGCAGTATTTT. Its protein is CAWAAGGDTQYF.

J is TRBJ2-7 and V is TRBV5-1; 12 nucleotides align to TRBD1. V lost 0 bases and J lost 7; bases outside the gene matches: 5. Germline CDR1 and CDR2: SGHRS and YFSETQ. The CDR3 spans 15 residues. The CDR3 DNA is TGCGCCAGCAGCTTGGAGGGACAGGGGGCACGAGAGCAGTACTTC. This sequence encodes CASSLEGQGAREQYF.

The chain is built from TRBV23-1 and TRBJ1-1; 8 positions agree with TRBD1. TRBV23-1 is an ORF; its function is uncertain. V lost 3 bases to trimming and J lost 7 bases; unmatched junction nucleotides: 10. This CDR3 is 15 amino acids long. CDR3 DNA: TGCGCCAGCAGTCACACAGAATCAGGGGGCGGTGAAGCTTTCTTT. This sequence encodes CASSHTESGGGEAFF.

V is TRBV5-1 and J is TRBJ2-1; a weak D match, TRBD2 (6 bases). Trimming stripped 2 bases from V and 3 bases from J, with 9 bases between. Germline CDR1 and CDR2: SGHRS and YFSETQ. This CDR3 region has 14 residues. In DNA form, the CDR3 reads TGCGCCAGCAGCTTAGGGACTGGCTACAATGAGCAGTTCTTC. Protein: CASSLGTGYNEQFF.

The chain couples TRBV19 to TRBJ1-2; no reliable D call. This CDR3 is 14 amino acids long. Germline CDR1 and CDR2: LNHDA and SQIVND (reference sequence). Trimming left V 7 bases short and J 2 bases short, with 14 bases between. The CDR3: CASNAPVRNYGYTF. The CDR3 DNA sequence: TGTGCCAGTAACGCTCCGGTGCGCAACTATGGCTACACCTTC.